Listed below are T cell receptor beta chains from one sample, sequenced in a study of technical replicates of blood from several donors. Measured with immunoSEQ multiplex PCR; TCRdb has only the in-frame clones, and not every one. The sample lists 95,000 to 100,000 clones; 95% were seen once. Sequencing input: T cells isolated from PBMCs. All receptors derive from a human donor in good health. The CDR3 runs from the conserved cysteine through the conserved F or W. A D gene is named only where the DNA matches it firmly. The size field is filled for only some rows; it gives once, few, many or a size class.

len	abundance	d_gene	v_gene	j_gene	CDR3aa	CDR3nt
15	once	.	TRBV7-3	TRBJ1-5	CASSLGGASNQPQHF	TGTGCCAGCAGCTTAGGGGGGGCTAGCAATCAGCCCCAGCATTTT
14	few	TRBD1	TRBV7-9	TRBJ1-5	CASSSDRDNQPQHF	TGTGCCAGCAGCTCCGACAGGGACAATCAGCCCCAGCATTTT
12	.	.	TRBV25-1	TRBJ2-1	CASSEYTMEQFF	TGTGCCAGCAGTGAATATACTATGGAGCAGTTCTTC
14	.	.	TRBV7-9	TRBJ2-5	CASSSPQGGETQYF	TGTGCCAGCAGCTCCCCTCAGGGAGGAGAGACCCAGTACTTC
14	.	.	TRBV6-1	TRBJ1-5	CASSGQGNSQPQHF	TGTGCCAGCAGTGGGCAGGGGAATAGTCAGCCCCAGCATTTT
13	once	.	TRBV5-8	TRBJ1-1	CASSLAVNTEAFF	TGTGCCAGCAGCCTGGCAGTGAACACTGAAGCTTTCTTT
13	.	.	TRBV28	TRBJ2-3	CASGLDTTDTQYF	TGTGCCAGTGGTCTGGACACCACAGATACGCAGTATTTT
14	.	.	TRBV5-6	TRBJ2-7	CASSLWRSTYEQYF	TGTGCCAGCAGCTTGTGGCGGTCGACCTACGAGCAGTACTTC
13	.	.	TRBV18	TRBJ2-7	CASSPPGLYEQYF	TGTGCCAGCTCACCACCCGGGTTATACGAGCAGTACTTC
15	.	TRBD2	TRBV5-1	TRBJ2-3	CASSLGGGTTDTQYF	TGCGCCAGCAGCTTGGGCGGGGGGACAACAGATACGCAGTATTTT
15	.	.	TRBV18	TRBJ1-1	CASSPRGAEDTEAFF	TGTGCCAGCTCACCTCGGGGGGCGGAGGACACTGAAGCTTTCTTT
14	.	.	TRBV30	TRBJ1-2	CAWTQGSSNYGYTF	TGTGCCTGGACTCAGGGTTCCTCTAACTATGGCTACACCTTC
16	.	.	TRBV5-1	TRBJ1-3	CASSLDRGGPGNTIYF	TGCGCCAGCAGCTTGGATAGAGGGGGACCTGGAAACACCATATATTTT
14	.	TRBD1	TRBV10-1	TRBJ1-4	CASSRDRTNEKLFF	TGCGCCAGCAGCCGGGACAGAACTAATGAAAAACTGTTTTTT